The entry below gives a single T cell receptor beta chain sequence along with its context. This clonotype has more than one count but fewer than ten. No antigen is known for it. One base away lies a much larger clone, so this may be a sequencing read error. From the cysteine up to the phenylalanine, the CDR3 has a length of 14 residues. Only the CDR3 portion is preserved as DNA: 42 bases, with reading frame beginning at the first base. According to the germline V gene (reference sequence), CDR1 reads PRHDT and CDR2 reads FYEKMQ. The TCR beta CDR3 regions were amplified from the RNA transcripts. A first-round RT-PCR of the TCR CDR3 used the HTBI primer set with the Qiagen OneStep RT-PCR kit. Libraries were constructed in a second round of multiplex PCR, after which size selection and purification were performed. Libraries were sequenced paired-end with 100 bp reads on an Illumina HiSeq2000. Processing in the source paper ran as follows. Raw data were processed with SOAPnuke, discarding reads with adapters, uncalled bases, mean Phred below 15, or no exact constant-primer or identifier match. High-quality paired reads were merged with COPE v1.2.5, and unique nucleotide sequences were defined as clonotypes. MiTCR v1.1 was used to align the clonotypes against IMGT TRBV, TRBD and TRBJ reference segments. The analysis was restricted to V-J combinations with a frequency above 0.0001, which together covered about 99% of the repertoires. A TCS score was defined as the ratio between F50 (clonal expansion) and ExV (chaos), using BLOSUM62-based TCRdist between CDR3 peptides within each V-J. Welch's t-statistics and random forest reduced fewer than 550 V-J features to roughly 13, which were used in a naive Bayes classifier (R e1071). Clones were called with MiXCR by TCRdb after fastp trimmed the public reads at Q25, and only in-frame beta chains were retained. For every CDR3 protein sequence, its rows merge into one entry that carries the most common genes and DNA. These V and J calls rely on TCRdb rather than the paper's analysis. This sample is represented by under 450,000 distinct CDR3 sequences; 13% of them were singletons. Around 20% of the sample rests with the top ten.

The data were obtained in a study of T cells in Graves' hyperthyroidism and ophthalmopathy (dated by TCRdb to 2018 to 2020). A note on the overall study: Peripheral blood samples were taken at the time of initial diagnosis, prior to any treatment. The roughly 94 discovery patients were randomly split 7:3 into training and test sets. Prospective prediction of ophthalmopathy was tested in an independent validation cohort consisting of about 20 hyperthyroidism patients and approximately 16 patients who later progressed to ophthalmopathy. After sampling, hyperthyroidism patients received methimazole starting at 30 mg daily, and ophthalmopathy patients received high-dose intravenous methylprednisolone. The study also compared thyroid tissue and blood T-cell repertoires from over 5 Graves' hyperthyroidism patients. The paper describes TCR Vbeta CDR3 sequencing of 130 to 150 peripheral blood samples, made up of some 40 ophthalmopathy patients, 70 to 75 hyperthyroidism patients and 17 progressor patients. A discovery cohort of around 98 patients, 43 with Graves' ophthalmopathy and over 55 with stable Graves' hyperthyroidism, was used to find distinguishing TCR V-J signatures.

The research as a whole found: Sample size was not statistically predetermined, and blinding of investigators to group allocation was not performed. Most expanded thyroid clonotypes (frequency above 0.001) were also detected in blood, suggesting blood repertoires may reflect thyroid immune responses. In validation, the model predicted progression to ophthalmopathy with just under 71% sensitivity and about 73% specificity, a median of 6.5 months before onset. Ophthalmopathy was separated from stable hyperthyroidism by a 13 V-J signature model, with roughly 88% sensitivity and approximately 81% specificity obtained in cross-validation and 80%/75% obtained in testing.

Hyperthyroidism patients were newly diagnosed, with disease duration under 2 months, and aged 18 to 65 years. Patients with uncontrolled infections, other autoimmune diseases, pregnancy or lactation were excluded. Diagnoses were based on clinical symptoms, serum thyroxine and TRAb, thyroid ultrasound and orbital computed tomography. Blood from progressor patients was collected at the time of first diagnosis with hyperthyroidism, before any ophthalmopathy symptoms had appeared. PBMCs were isolated from 7.5 to 10 ml of fresh peripheral blood by Ficoll-Paque density gradient centrifugation. Progressor patients were defined as those initially diagnosed with Graves' hyperthyroidism in whom ophthalmopathy developed during follow-up. Total RNA was extracted with Trizol reagent, and quality was checked on an Agilent 2100 Bioanalyzer.

Sequencing was performed on blood. The rearrangement joined TRBV13 to TRBJ2-3; no D gene is confidently identified. This receptor was obtained from a young man with Graves' hyperthyroidism that later progressed to Graves' ophthalmopathy. The DNA sequence reads TGTGTCAGCAGCTCCTTCCTGGACACAGATACGCAGTATTTT. It translates to CVSSSFLDTDTQYF.